This T cell receptor beta chain was sequenced for a study of blood T cell repertoires in COVID-19. Using immunoSEQ multiplex PCR, the repertoire was profiled, and TCRdb retains in-frame clones only, with some absent. This sample carries roughly 140,000 clones, about 83% of them seen once, and the ten largest clones take 5% to 7%. Germline trimming cut 4 bases from V and 4 bases from J; bases unmatched to any gene: 5. Germline loops: CDR1 SGHVS, CDR2 FQNEAQ. This CDR3 region has 15 residues. The chain carries TRBV7-8 and TRBJ1-5; 9 bases align to TRBD1. The sample was PBMCs or T cells enriched from blood (not recorded which). The sequence derives from a woman aged 50 to 65 who had been exposed to COVID-19. The CDR3 region is CASSSWTGDNQPQHF. The CDR3 coding sequence is TGTGCCAGCAGCTCTTGGACAGGGGATAATCAGCCCCAGCATTTT.